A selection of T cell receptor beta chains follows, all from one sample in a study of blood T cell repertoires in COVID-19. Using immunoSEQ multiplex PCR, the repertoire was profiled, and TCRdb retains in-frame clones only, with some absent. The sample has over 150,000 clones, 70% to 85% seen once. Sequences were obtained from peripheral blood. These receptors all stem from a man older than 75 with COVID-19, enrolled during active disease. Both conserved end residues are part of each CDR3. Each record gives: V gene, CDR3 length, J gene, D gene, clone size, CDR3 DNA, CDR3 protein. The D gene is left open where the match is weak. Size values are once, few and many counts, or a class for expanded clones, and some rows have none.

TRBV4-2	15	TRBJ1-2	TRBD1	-	TGTGCCAGCAGCCAAGCCGGGACAGGGGGCTATGGCTACACCTTC	CASSQAGTGGYGYTF
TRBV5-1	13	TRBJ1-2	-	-	TGCGCCAGCAGCTTGGGTCGGGACTATGGCTACACCTTC	CASSLGRDYGYTF
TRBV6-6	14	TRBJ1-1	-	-	TGTGCCTCCCTCTTCCGGGGAAGGTTAACTGAAGCTTTCTTT	CASLFRGRLTEAFF
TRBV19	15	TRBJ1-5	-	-	TGTGCCAGTACCCGATCGCCACAGTTTAATCAGCCCCAGCATTTT	CASTRSPQFNQPQHF
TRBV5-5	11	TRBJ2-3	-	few	TGTGCCAGCCGTAGCACAGATACGCAGTATTTT	CASRSTDTQYF
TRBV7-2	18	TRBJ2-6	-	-	TGTGCCAGCAGCTTAGCGTTACCGTCGAGCTCTGGGGCCAACGTCCTGACTTTC	CASSLALPSSSGANVLTF
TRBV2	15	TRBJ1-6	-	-	TGTGCCAGCAGAATTTCTCAGGGGAGTCATTCACCCCTCCACTTT	CASRISQGSHSPLHF
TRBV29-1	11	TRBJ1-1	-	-	TGCAGCGTTGACGGGAACACTGAAGCTTTCTTT	CSVDGNTEAFF
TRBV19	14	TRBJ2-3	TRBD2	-	TGTGCCAGTAGTGCTACTAGCGGGGGTTATACGCAGTATTTT	CASSATSGGYTQYF
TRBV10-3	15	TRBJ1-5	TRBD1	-	TGTGCCATCAGTGGCGGGGCAGGGGGTAATCAGCCCCAGCATTTT	CAISGGAGGNQPQHF
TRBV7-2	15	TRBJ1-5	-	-	TGTGCCAGCAGTCCCGGGACAACCTCTTTTCGGTCCCAGCATTTT	CASSPGTTSFRSQHF
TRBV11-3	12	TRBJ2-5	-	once	TGTGCCAGCAGCTTCGAGAGGGAGACCCAGTACTTC	CASSFERETQYF
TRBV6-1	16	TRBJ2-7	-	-	TGTGCCAGCAGTGAAGCAGTCGGGGGAAGGGGCTACGAGCAGTACTTC	CASSEAVGGRGYEQYF
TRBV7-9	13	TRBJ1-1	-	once	TGTGCCAGCAGCCCATCCTCTCTACTTGAAGCTTTCTTT	CASSPSSLLEAFF
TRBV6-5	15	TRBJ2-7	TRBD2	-	TGTGCCAGCAGTCCTCCAGGGCGGGGGGATTACGAGCAGTACTTC	CASSPPGRGDYEQYF
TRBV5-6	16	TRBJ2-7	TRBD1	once	TGTGCCAGCAGCTCCCTGGGACAGGGAACGATCTACGAGCAGTACTTC	CASSSLGQGTIYEQYF
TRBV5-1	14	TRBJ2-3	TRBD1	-	TGCGCCAGCAGCTTTCGACAGGGGGCAGATACGCAGTATTTT	CASSFRQGADTQYF
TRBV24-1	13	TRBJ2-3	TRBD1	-	TGTGCCACCCGACAGGGGGATTGGGATACGCAGTATTTT	CATRQGDWDTQYF
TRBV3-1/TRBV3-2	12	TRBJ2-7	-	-	TGTGCCAGCAGCCGAGGAGGGTGGGAGCAGTACTTC	CASSRGGWEQYF
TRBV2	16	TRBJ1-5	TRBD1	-	TGTGCCAGCACCATACGGGGGACAGGGGCGAATCAGCCCCAGCATTTT	CASTIRGTGANQPQHF
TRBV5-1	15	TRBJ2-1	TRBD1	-	TGCGCCAGCAGCTTCGACAGGGTATACCCCAATGAGCAGTTCTTC	CASSFDRVYPNEQFF
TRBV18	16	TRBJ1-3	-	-	TGTGCCAGCTCACCCATGACGGACAGCTCTGGAAACACCATATATTTT	CASSPMTDSSGNTIYF
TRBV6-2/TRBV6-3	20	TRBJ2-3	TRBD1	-	TGTGCCAGCAGTTACTCGATAGTGTTAGGGGGCAGCCACCACACAGATACGCAGTATTTT	CASSYSIVLGGSHHTDTQYF
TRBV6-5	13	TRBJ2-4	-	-	TGTGCCAGCAGCCCGACAGGAAAAAACATTCAGTACTTC	CASSPTGKNIQYF
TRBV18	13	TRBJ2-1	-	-	TGTGCCAGCTCCCCATCATTTCTAAATGAGCAGTTCTTC	CASSPSFLNEQFF
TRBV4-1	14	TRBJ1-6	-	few	TGCGCCAGCAGCTCCGGGACACCGAATTCACCCCTCCACTTT	CASSSGTPNSPLHF
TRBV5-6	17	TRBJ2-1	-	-	TGTGCCAGCAGCCGACGACTAAACGCGGCCCCCTACAATGAGCAGTTCTTC	CASSRRLNAAPYNEQFF
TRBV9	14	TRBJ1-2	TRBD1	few	TGTGCCAGCAGCGTAACAGGGGGACCCTATGGCTACACCTTC	CASSVTGGPYGYTF
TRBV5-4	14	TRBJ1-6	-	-	TGTGCCAGCAGCCACAGGGATTATAATTCACCCCTCCACTTT	CASSHRDYNSPLHF
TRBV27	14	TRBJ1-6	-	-	TGTGCCAGCAGTTTAAGAGGGAAATTCAGACCCCTCCACTTT	CASSLRGKFRPLHF
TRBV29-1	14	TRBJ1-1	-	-	TGCAGCGTTGAGAGAGGGTTAAGGGTCACTGAAGCTTTCTTT	CSVERGLRVTEAFF
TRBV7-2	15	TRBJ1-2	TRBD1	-	TGTGCCAGCAGCCGTGGACAGGGCGGGAACTATGGCTACACCTTC	CASSRGQGGNYGYTF
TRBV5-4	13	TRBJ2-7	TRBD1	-	TGTGCCAGCAGCTCGGGACAGGGGGACGAGCAGTACTTC	CASSSGQGDEQYF
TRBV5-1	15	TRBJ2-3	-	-	TGCGCCAGCAGCCGCCTCATGGACACAACAGATACGCAGTATTTT	CASSRLMDTTDTQYF
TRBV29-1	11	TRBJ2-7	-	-	TGCAGCGTTGAAAGGCAGGGCCGACAGTACTTC	CSVERQGRQYF
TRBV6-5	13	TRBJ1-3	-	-	TGTGCCAGCAGGCCTCCGGGTGGAAACACCATATATTTT	CASRPPGGNTIYF
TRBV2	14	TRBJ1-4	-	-	TGTGCCAGCAGTGTTGTTACAACTAATGAAAAACTGTTTTTT	CASSVVTTNEKLFF
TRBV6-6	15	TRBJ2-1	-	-	TGTGCCAGCAGTTACCCAGCGCGGGAAAACAATGAGCAGTTCTTC	CASSYPARENNEQFF
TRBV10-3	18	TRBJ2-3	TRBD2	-	TGTGCCATCAGTGAGTCGAGTCGGGGCCTAGCGGGGGGTGATACGCAGTATTTT	CAISESSRGLAGGDTQYF
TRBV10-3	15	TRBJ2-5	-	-	TGTGCCATCAGTGCCGCGGGGCCCAGCGGAGAGACCCAGTACTTC	CAISAAGPSGETQYF
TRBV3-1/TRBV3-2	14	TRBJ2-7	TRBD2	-	TGTGCCAGCAGCCCCCGGGGGGGAAGAGCCGAGCAGTACTTC	CASSPRGGRAEQYF
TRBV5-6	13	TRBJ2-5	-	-	TGTGCCAGCAGCCTGGGGGGGCACGAGACCCAGTACTTC	CASSLGGHETQYF
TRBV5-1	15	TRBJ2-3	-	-	TGCGCCAGCAGCTTGGAGGGCGCGGGGTCAGATACGCAGTATTTT	CASSLEGAGSDTQYF
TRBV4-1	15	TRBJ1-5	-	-	TGCGCCAGCGGCCCCCGGGGGGAGAGCAATCAGCCCCAGCATTTT	CASGPRGESNQPQHF
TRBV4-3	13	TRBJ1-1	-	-	TGCGCCAGCAGCCAATACAGGGCCATTGGGGCTTTCTTT	CASSQYRAIGAFF
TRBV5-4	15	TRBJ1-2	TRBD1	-	TGTGCCAGCAGCTTCGCGGACAGGCGGAACTATGGCTACACCTTC	CASSFADRRNYGYTF
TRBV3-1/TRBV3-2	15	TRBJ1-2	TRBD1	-	TGTGCCAGCAGCCCCCTTGACAGGGTTATGTATGGCTACACCTTC	CASSPLDRVMYGYTF
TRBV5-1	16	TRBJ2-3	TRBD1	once	TGCGCCAGCAGCAAAGGACAGGGTTGGGGCACAGATACGCAGTATTTT	CASSKGQGWGTDTQYF
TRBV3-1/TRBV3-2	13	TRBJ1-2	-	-	TGTGCCAGCAGCTCGGGAAGGAGCTATGGCTACACCTTC	CASSSGRSYGYTF
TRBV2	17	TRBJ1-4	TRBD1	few	TGTGCCAGCAGCCTAAACATTCGGACAGGGGGGACTGAAAAACTGTTTTTT	CASSLNIRTGGTEKLFF
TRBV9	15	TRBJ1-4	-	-	TGTGCCAGCAGCGAGGGGTGGGGCAATGGTGAAAAACTGTTTTTT	CASSEGWGNGEKLFF
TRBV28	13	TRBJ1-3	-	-	TGTGCCAGCAGTTTATGGACAGGAAACACCATATATTTT	CASSLWTGNTIYF
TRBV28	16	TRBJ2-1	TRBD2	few	TGTGCCAGCAGTTTAGACGGAGCGGGGGCATACAATGAGCAGTTCTTC	CASSLDGAGAYNEQFF
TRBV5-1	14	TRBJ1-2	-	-	TGCGCCAGCAGCTTGGGACAGGCTAACTATGGCTACACCTTC	CASSLGQANYGYTF
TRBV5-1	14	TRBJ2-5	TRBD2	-	TGCGCCAGCAGCGGGACTAGCGGGGACGAGACCCAGTACTTC	CASSGTSGDETQYF